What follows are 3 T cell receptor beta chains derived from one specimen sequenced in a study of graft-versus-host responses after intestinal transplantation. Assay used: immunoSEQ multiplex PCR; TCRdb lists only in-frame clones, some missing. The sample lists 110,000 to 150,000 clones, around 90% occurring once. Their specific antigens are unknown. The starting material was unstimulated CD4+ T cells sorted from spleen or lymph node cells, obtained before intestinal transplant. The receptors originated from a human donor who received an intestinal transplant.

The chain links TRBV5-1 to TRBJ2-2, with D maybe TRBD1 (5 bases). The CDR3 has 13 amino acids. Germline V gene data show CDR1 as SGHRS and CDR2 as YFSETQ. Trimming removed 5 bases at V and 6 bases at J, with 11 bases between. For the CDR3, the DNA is TGCGCCAGCAGGGCAGGGTTCGCCGGGGAGCTGTTTTTT. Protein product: CASRAGFAGELFF.

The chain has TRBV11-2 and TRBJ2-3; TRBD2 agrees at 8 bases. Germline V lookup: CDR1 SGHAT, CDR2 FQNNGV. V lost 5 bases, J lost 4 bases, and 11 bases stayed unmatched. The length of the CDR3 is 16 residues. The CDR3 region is CASSRGGKASPDTQYF. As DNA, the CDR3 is TGTGCCAGCAGCCGGGGGGGGAAAGCCAGCCCAGATACGCAGTATTTT.

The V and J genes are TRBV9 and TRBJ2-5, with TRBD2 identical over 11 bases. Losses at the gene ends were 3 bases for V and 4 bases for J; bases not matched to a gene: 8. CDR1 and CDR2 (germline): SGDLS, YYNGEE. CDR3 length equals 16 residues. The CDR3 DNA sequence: TGTGCCAGCAGCGCCAGTAGCGGGAGGGGCGGAGAGACCCAGTACTTC. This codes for CASSASSGRGGETQYF.